Listed here are 20 T cell receptor beta chains from one sample, sequenced in a study of T cell clonality in common variable immunodeficiency (dated by TCRdb to about 2015). The library relied on the immunoSEQ multiplex PCR assay. TCRdb retrieved this table from immuneACCESS and kept in-frame rearrangements only. Not all clones are present; in checked studies, unresolved V genes account for under half, and no reason is known for the remainder. Here the sample lists 30,000 to 40,000 clones, none seen once only. The ten largest account for over 9% of the sample. The sample consisted of peripheral blood mononuclear cells. Every receptor here comes from a person aged 18 to 75 in good health.

There are many counts of this clone. The CDR3 extends 3 residues past the end of the read, so its final part is completed from the germline J gene. The V and J genes are TRBV29-1 and TRBJ1-1; a weak D match, TRBD1 (6 bases). The V end lost 6 bases, the J end lost 1 base, and 12 bases lay between the germline ends. CDR1 and CDR2 from the germline V gene are SQVTM and ANQGSEA. The CDR3 is 13 residues long. The covered CDR3 bases are TGCAGCGTCGGACAGTCCAAGAACACTGAA. This gives the protein CSVGQSKNTE. The entire CDR3 protein reads CSVGQSKNTEAFF.

Comment on this clone: The read terminates 3 residues ahead of where the CDR3 ends, so the germline J gene completes it. The sample has other DNA sequences that encode this CDR3 too. This chain uses TRBV7-3 with TRBJ1-2; D possibly corresponds to TRBD1 (5 bases). The CDR3 sequence is 14 residues long. Germline V gene data show CDR1 as SGHTA and CDR2 as FQGTGA. The part of the CDR3 DNA that was read is TGTGCCAGCAGTCTCGGGACTTCAACAGATACC. Encoded protein: CASSLGTSTDT. The whole CDR3 sequence reads CASSLGTSTDTYTF.

In this sample, this clone turned up many times. Other DNA variants within this sample encode the same CDR3. CDR3 sequence: CASSGTGGGETQYF. CDR3 bases read: TGTGCCAGCAGCGGGACAGGTGGAGGGGAGACG. V gene TRBV5-5 combines with J gene TRBJ2-3, with TRBD1 matching 8 bases. The CDR3 goes on 3 residues after the read ends, and that part is filled in from the germline J gene. This CDR3 is built from 14 residues. Looked up from germline, CDR1 is SGHKS and CDR2 is YYEKEE (reference sequence).

This clone was seen repeatedly, ten times or more. The CDR3 end is not reached by the read, which stops 3 residues before it; the germline J gene fills it in. The chain recombines TRBV7-9 with TRBJ2-2, with TRBD2 identical over 8 bases. The CDR3 contains 15 residues. CDR1 and CDR2 from the germline V gene are SEHNR and FQNEAQ (reference sequence). Germline trimming cut 6 bases from V and 5 bases from J; bases unmatched to any gene: 8. CDR3 region: CASSSGSGRTGELFF. The sequenced part of the CDR3 DNA is TGTGCCAGCAGTTCAGGGAGCGGGAGAACCGGGGAG. The variable domain in full, with the rest retrieved from reference TRBV7-9 and TRBJ2-2, is DTGVSQNPRHKITKRGQNVTFRCDPISEHNRLYWYRQTLGQGPEFLTYFQNEAQLEKSRLLSDRFSAERPKGSFSTLEIQRTEQGDSAMYLCASSSGSGRTGELFFGEGSRLTVL.

This clone has ten or more counts. Read sequence stops 3 residues before the CDR3 end, and the germline J gene provides the missing end. The chain employs TRBV11-3 and TRBJ2-7; no firm D call. In germline, CDR1 is SGHNT, CDR2 YENEEA. Trimming cost V 5 bases and J 3 bases, with 17 bases left between them. CDR3 length equals 15 residues. The CDR3 region is CASSPGRGPYYEQYF. The CDR3 DNA, read in part, is TGTGCCAGCAGCCCAGGCAGAGGTCCCTACTACGAG.

This clone occurred many times. The covered CDR3 bases are TGTGCCAGCAGCGCCCATACAGGGTGTTGGGCCTACGAG. It specifies CASSAHTGCWAYE. The full CDR3 protein reads CASSAHTGCWAYEQYF. The V and J genes are TRBV6-4 and TRBJ2-7; maybe TRBD1 (6 bases). The CDR3 end is not reached by the read, which stops 3 residues before it; the germline J gene fills it in. This CDR3 has 16 amino acids. In germline, CDR1 is MRHNA, CDR2 SNTAGT. V dropped 6 bases and J dropped 2 bases, with 20 bases sitting between them.

This clone was picked up many times. The chain's CDR3 is CATTQTGGRTEAFF. The part of the CDR3 DNA that was read is TGTGCCACCACCCAGACAGGGGGTAGGACTGAA. V and J are TRBV2 and TRBJ1-1; TRBD1 matches 9 bases. The read falls 3 residues short of the CDR3 end, and the missing part is taken from the germline J gene. The CDR3 is 14 amino acids. Germline V gives CDR1 SNHLY, CDR2 FYNNEI. The V gene end was trimmed by 10 bases and the J gene end by 5 bases; junction bases not matched to a gene: 11.

There are many counts of this clone. A read error may produce the germline difference seen at one junction end. CDR3 sequence: CVSSSFSGNTIYF. The sequenced part of the CDR3 DNA is TGTGTCAGCAGCTCCTTCTCTGGAAACACC. This chain connects TRBV7-2 to TRBJ1-3; D not resolved. The CDR3 is cut off 3 residues early in the read; its end comes from the germline J gene. This CDR3 is 13 amino acids long. Germline CDR1 SGHTA, CDR2 FQGNSA.

This clone was detected many times. The read halts 3 residues ahead of the CDR3 end, with the missing end drawn from the germline J gene. The rearrangement joins TRBV11-2 to TRBJ1-2; 7 nucleotides match TRBD1. CDR3 length: 14 amino acids. Germline V gives CDR1 SGHAT, CDR2 FQNNGV. CDR3 DNA (partial): TGTGCCAGCAGCTTAGATGAGGGGGCGGGAGGC. Protein: CASSLDEGAGG. The whole CDR3 sequence is CASSLDEGAGGYTF.

This clone showed up many times. The missing CDR3 end, 3 residues past where the read stops, is filled in from the germline J gene. The rearrangement joins TRBV4-1 to TRBJ2-7; TRBD2 matches at 11 bases. CDR1 and CDR2 (germline): MGHRA, YSYEKL. This CDR3 region has 15 residues. The J segment lost 4 bases and the V segment lost 4 bases, leaving 6 bases of the junction unmatched. Here the CDR3 reads CASSLLAGEGYEQYF. CDR3 DNA (partial): TGCGCCAGCAGCCTACTAGCGGGAGAGGGGTACGAG.

This clone has a count of ten or more. From the germline J gene comes the end of the CDR3, since the read stops 3 residues before it. The chain employs TRBV6-2 or TRBV6-3 and TRBJ1-3; D is perhaps TRBD1 (6 bases). The length of the CDR3 is 15 residues. Trimming pared 5 bases from V and 3 bases from J, leaving 14 bases between. Per the germline V gene, CDR1 is MNHEY and CDR2 is SVGEGT. The CDR3 is CASSRDTEGGNTIYF. The sequenced part of the CDR3 DNA is TGTGCCAGCAGTCGGGACACCGAAGGTGGAAACACC.

This clone was detected many times. The observed sequence ends 3 residues before the CDR3 terminus, with the missing tail filled in from the germline J gene. The rearrangement joins TRBV30 to TRBJ2-3; unclear D gene. Trimming removed 4 bases from V and 1 base from J, with 9 bases in between. This CDR3 region has 13 residues. CDR1 GTSNPN and CDR2 SVGIG come from the germline V gene (reference sequence). CDR3 amino acids: CAWTATGTDTQYF. CDR3 DNA, as far as it was read: TGTGCCTGGACCGCTACGGGCACAGATACG. Combining the CDR3 with reference TRBV30 and TRBJ2-3 gives the whole variable domain SQTIHQWPATLVQPVGSPLSLECTVEGTSNPNLYWYRQAAGRGLQLLFYSVGIGQISSEVPQNLSASRPQDRQFILSSKKLLLSDSGFYLCAWTATGTDTQYFGPGTRLTVL.

This clone was recorded at least ten times. Here the CDR3 reads CASSSPDRAYEQYF. Partial CDR3 DNA: TGTGCCAGCAGCTCTCCGGACAGGGCCTACGAG. This chain joins TRBV7-9 and TRBJ2-7, with 8 positions matching TRBD1. With the read ending 3 residues before the CDR3 end, the germline J gene is used to fill in that end. This CDR3 is built from 14 residues. CDR1 and CDR2 from the germline V gene are SEHNR and FQNEAQ (reference sequence). With V trimmed by 4 bases and J by 2 bases, 4 bases remained unmatched.

This clone was observed at least ten times. The read ends 3 residues early relative to the CDR3; the germline J gene fills the gap. The V call is TRBV7-6, the J call TRBJ2-1, with 8 bases lining up with TRBD2. Germline trimming cut 5 bases from V and 6 bases from J; bases unmatched to any gene: 9. This CDR3 region has 15 residues. Germline CDR1 reads SGHVS; CDR2 reads FNYEAQ. The sequenced part of the CDR3 DNA is TGTGCCAGCAGCCGAAGCGGGAGAGGGTCCAATGAG. Protein sequence: CASSRSGRGSNE. In full, the CDR3 is CASSRSGRGSNEQFF. The whole variable domain, remainder taken from reference TRBV7-6 and TRBJ2-1, is GAGVSQSPRYKVTKRGQDVALRCDPISGHVSLYWYRQALGQGPEFLTYFNYEAQQDKSGLPNDRFSAERPEGSISTLTIQRTEQRDSAMYRCASSRSGRGSNEQFFGPGTRLTVL.

This clone was observed at least ten times. The DNA ends 3 residues before the CDR3 does, and the rest of the CDR3 is filled in from the germline J gene. This chain connects TRBV11-3 to TRBJ2-3; 7 bases fit TRBD1. The CDR3 has 15 residues. V shed 4 bases, J shed 0 bases, and the junction held 4 bases outside the gene matches. Germline CDR1 SGHNT, CDR2 YENEEA. The CDR3 here is CASSSGQLSTDTQYF. CDR3 DNA (partial): TGTGCCAGCAGCTCGGGACAGCTTAGCACAGATACG.

Remarks on this clone: This may come from a read error, since a much larger clone is one base off. The read gets to within 3 residues of the CDR3 end, and the germline J gene fills in the rest. The V gene is TRBV19, the J gene TRBJ2-2; tentative D call: TRBD1 (5 bases). CDR1 is LNHDA, CDR2 SQIVND, per germline (reference sequence). The CDR3 is 15 residues long. The CDR3 spells CASTYVLSGANVLFF. CDR3 bases read: TGTGCCAGTACCTACGTACTCTCTGGGGCCAACGTG.

In its sample, this clone was seen a few times. The read stops 3 residues short of the end of the CDR3; the missing end is completed from the germline J gene. The chain links TRBV19 to TRBJ2-3; D call uncertain. Germline CDR1 and CDR2: LNHDA and SQIVND (reference sequence). This CDR3 is 16 amino acids long. The CDR3 protein is CASSIPAPYSNQPQYF. The CDR3 bases that were read are TGTGCCAGTAGTATCCCAGCACCTTATAGCAATCAGCCG.

This clone came up many times. Read coverage stops 3 residues before the CDR3 terminus; the germline J gene supplies the remainder. The chain links TRBV18 to TRBJ1-5, with no clear D. The length of the CDR3 is 16 residues. Germline V CDR1 and CDR2: KGHSH, LQKENI. V gave up 1 base and J gave up 3 bases, with 13 bases separating them. This chain's CDR3 is CASSPRKAVPNQPQHF. The part of the CDR3 DNA that was read is TGTGCCAGCTCACCACGGAAGGCGGTACCCAATCAGCCC. Full variable domain (outside the CDR3, taken from reference TRBV18 and TRBJ1-5): NAGVMQNPRHLVRRRGQEARLRCSPMKGHSHVYWYRQLPEEGLKFMVYLQKENIIDESGMPKERFSAEFPKEGPSILRIQQVVRGDSAAYFCASSPRKAVPNQPQHFGDGTRLSIL.

About this clone itself: The sequence runs out 3 residues before the end of the CDR3; the remainder is reconstructed from the germline J gene. V usage is TRBV7-9 and J usage is TRBJ1-2; the match to TRBD1 covers 10 bases. The CDR3 totals 15 residues. The germline V gene encodes CDR1 SEHNR and CDR2 FQNEAQ (reference sequence). The CDR3: CASTSTGGEEQPYTF. CDR3 bases read: TGTGCCAGCACCTCGACAGGGGGCGAGGAGCAGCCC.

In this sample, this clone turned up many times. The read gets to within 3 residues of the CDR3 end, and the germline J gene fills in the rest. This chain links TRBV19 with TRBJ2-1; TRBD1 is a possible D gene (5 bases). V dropped 5 bases and J dropped 5 bases, with 13 bases sitting between them. In germline, CDR1 is LNHDA, CDR2 SQIVND (reference sequence). The CDR3 is made up of 14 amino acids. The covered CDR3 bases are TGTGCCAGTAGTCCAGGGTACAGCCACAATGAG. It codes for CASSPGYSHNE. The complete CDR3 reads CASSPGYSHNEQFF.